A single sample is the source of the 19 T cell receptor beta chains below, sequenced in a study of T-cell reconstitution after alpha-beta-depleted transplantation in children. Preparation of the TCRbeta library involved a method that used unique molecular identifiers. TCRdb redid the calling of the PCR reads with MiXCR, one entry per CDR3 protein. The profile shows 450,000 to 600,000 distinct CDR3 sequences, 8% to 11% of them singletons. The material sequenced was PBMCs, taken before TCRalphabeta/CD19-depleted stem cell transplant. The source is a child aged 2 to 15 with inherited bone marrow failure, due to receive a stem cell transplant.

Many counts were recorded for this clonotype. V is TRBV12-3 or TRBV12-4 and J is TRBJ2-1; 9 nucleotides agree with TRBD2. V shed 9 bases, J shed 8 bases, and the junction held 17 bases outside the gene matches. The CDR3 contains 16 residues. The CDR3 nucleotides are TGTGCCAGTACTCAGACACTAGCGGGTCTAGGGGATGAGCAGTTCTTC. Amino acids: CASTQTLAGLGDEQFF.

This clonotype was counted only a few times. Germline and junction disagree at one end, which may indicate a read error. The chain combines TRBV19 with TRBJ1-1; D perhaps matches TRBD1 (6 bases). Germline lookup yields CDR1 LNHDA and CDR2 SQIVND (reference sequence). This CDR3 is built from 15 residues. The CDR3 sequence: CASLDPGVANIEAFF. The CDR3, as DNA: TGTGCCAGTCTTGACCCAGGGGTTGCGAACATTGAAGCTTTCTTT.

This clonotype was observed many times. J is TRBJ1-1 and V is TRBV20-1; no definite D call. The CDR3 runs to 17 residues. V lost 0 bases, J lost 1 base, and 18 bases lay in between. CDR1 DFQATT and CDR2 SNEGSKA come from the germline V gene (reference sequence). CDR3 loop: CSARDRWAIGPNTEAFF. The CDR3 DNA is TGCAGTGCTAGAGATCGTTGGGCCATCGGGCCGAACACTGAAGCTTTCTTT.

This clonotype came up many times. This chain links TRBV7-9 with TRBJ1-2, with 8 bases that match TRBD1. CDR1 and CDR2 from the germline V gene are SEHNR and FQNEAQ (reference sequence). V shed 5 bases, J shed 4 bases, and the junction held 12 bases outside the gene matches. This CDR3 has 16 residues. The CDR3 is CASSPDRVSLSYGYTF. CDR3 nucleotide sequence: TGTGCCAGCAGCCCGGACAGGGTTTCTCTTTCCTATGGCTACACCTTC.

This clonotype was seen at least ten times. This chain joins TRBV13 and TRBJ2-7; tentatively, D is TRBD2 (5 bases). V was cut by 2 bases and J by 6 bases, with 14 bases left in between. Germline assignment: CDR1 PRHDT and CDR2 FYEKMQ (reference sequence). This CDR3 is 14 amino acids long. The CDR3 loop is CASSLTRGRREQYF. CDR3 DNA sequence: TGTGCCAGCAGCTTAACTCGAGGGCGACGCGAGCAGTACTTC. Together with reference TRBV13 and TRBJ2-7, the CDR3 gives the full variable domain: AAGVIQSPRHLIKEKRETATLKCYPIPRHDTVYWYQQGPGQDPQFLISFYEKMQSDKGSIPDRFSAQQFSDYHSELNMSSLELGDSALYFCASSLTRGRREQYFGPGTRLTVT.

This clonotype was recorded at least ten times. V and J are TRBV10-2 and TRBJ2-7; D gene uncertain. Germline V lookup: CDR1 WSHSY, CDR2 SAAADI. The CDR3 spans 15 residues. Trimming shortened V by 2 bases and J by 4 bases, and 15 bases separated the two germline ends. DNA for the CDR3: TGCGCCAGCAGTGAGATCCGAGACTCTCCATACGAGCAGTACTTC. It encodes CASSEIRDSPYEQYF.

This clonotype has ten or more counts. CDR3 in amino acids: CSVPADPNTGELFF. As DNA, the CDR3 is TGCAGCGTTCCGGCAGATCCGAACACCGGGGAGCTGTTTTTT. J is TRBJ2-2 and V is TRBV29-1; D call uncertain. V was shortened by 5 bases and J by 0 bases, with 10 bases between the two germline ends. Germline V gene lookup returns CDR1 SQVTM and CDR2 ANQGSEA. CDR3 size: 14 residues.

This clonotype showed up many times. The V call is TRBV5-1, the J call TRBJ2-1, with a tentative D call TRBD1 (6 bases). Germline V gene data show CDR1 as SGHRS and CDR2 as YFSETQ. The V gene lost 4 bases and the J gene lost 4 bases, with 12 bases spanning the gap. The length of the CDR3 is 14 residues. The CDR3 loop reads CASSVGQGYNEQFF. CDR3 in DNA: TGCGCCAGCAGCGTGGGTCAGGGGTACAATGAGCAGTTCTTC. The complete variable domain, with remaining parts taken from reference TRBV5-1 and TRBJ2-1, reads KAGVTQTPRYLIKTRGQQVTLSCSPISGHRSVSWYQQTPGQGLQFLFEYFSETQRNKGNFPGRFSGRQFSNSRSEMNVSTLELGDSALYLCASSVGQGYNEQFFGPGTRLTVL.

This clonotype was seen many times. The chain links TRBV20-1 to TRBJ1-3; 7 bases align to TRBD1. With V trimmed by 3 bases and J by 2 bases, 4 bases remained unmatched. This CDR3 comprises 14 residues. The germline gives CDR1 DFQATT, CDR2 SNEGSKA (reference sequence). In DNA, the CDR3 is TGCAGTGCTAGTCGTCAGGGGGCTGGAAACACCATATATTTT. As protein: CSASRQGAGNTIYF.

This clonotype has a count of ten or more. This sequence joins TRBV10-3 and TRBJ1-2; the match to TRBD1 covers 7 bases. Looked up from germline, CDR1 is ENHRY and CDR2 is SYGVKD. The CDR3 consists of 15 residues. With 4 bases clipped from V and 2 bases from J, the junction kept 7 bases outside the gene matches. CDR3 nucleotide sequence: TGTGCCATCAGTGCCACGGGACAGTCGAACTATGGCTACACCTTC. The encoded protein is CAISATGQSNYGYTF.

This clonotype was counted many times. The rearrangement uses TRBV7-6 and TRBJ2-3; D unresolved. Deletions cut 4 bases from V and 2 bases from J, with 7 bases between. The CDR3 extends over 13 amino acids. From germline, CDR1 is SGHVS and CDR2 FNYEAQ. Written as DNA, the CDR3 is TGTGCCAGCAGCTCGAAGGTCACAGATACGCAGTATTTT. Translating it yields CASSSKVTDTQYF.

This clonotype has at least ten counts. This CDR3 is CASSPLRDRVDEQYF. The CDR3 DNA reads as TGTGCCAGCAGTCCCCTGCGCGACAGGGTGGACGAGCAGTACTTC. V usage is TRBV27 and J usage is TRBJ2-7; 7 nucleotides agree with TRBD1. V gave up 5 bases and J gave up 5 bases; unmatched junction bases: 12. Looked up from germline, CDR1 is MNHEY and CDR2 is SMNVEV (reference sequence). This CDR3 region has 15 residues.

This clonotype was counted ten times or more. The chain carries TRBV27 and TRBJ2-1; 9 bases map to TRBD1. With V trimmed by 5 bases and J by 9 bases, 23 bases remained unmatched. Germline-derived CDR1 and CDR2 are MNHEY and SMNVEV (reference sequence). The CDR3 covers 19 residues. The CDR3 sequence: CASSTLPGTGIKLAPEQFF. The CDR3 nucleotides are TGTGCCAGCAGTACACTCCCCGGGACAGGGATAAAACTGGCTCCTGAGCAGTTCTTC.

This clonotype was seen at least ten times. The rearrangement links TRBV7-2 to TRBJ2-2; D call uncertain. There are 17 residues in the CDR3. V dropped 5 bases and J dropped 1 base, with 17 bases sitting between them. Germline V lookup: CDR1 SGHTA, CDR2 FQGNSA. CDR3 coding DNA: TGTGCCAGCAGCCTACAATCCGGGCTATTGAACACCGGGGAGCTGTTTTTT. Protein sequence: CASSLQSGLLNTGELFF.

This chain joins TRBV5-1 and TRBJ2-3, with 13 bases lining up with TRBD2. V lost 4 bases and J lost 2; bases outside the gene matches: 4. The germline gives CDR1 SGHRS, CDR2 YFSETQ. This CDR3 region has 16 residues. CDR3 sequence: CASSAGLAGITDTQYF. DNA for the CDR3: TGCGCCAGCAGCGCGGGACTAGCGGGGATCACAGATACGCAGTATTTT.

V gene TRBV19 combines with J gene TRBJ2-7; 7 positions agree with TRBD2. Germline-derived CDR1 and CDR2 are LNHDA and SQIVND (reference sequence). V trimming: 5 bases; J trimming: 5 bases; junction bases outside the gene matches: 6. The CDR3 totals 13 residues. CDR3 loop: CASSSSGLDEQYF. CDR3 in DNA: TGTGCCAGTAGTTCTAGCGGTCTCGACGAGCAGTACTTC.

This clonotype occurred many times. This chain joins TRBV5-1 and TRBJ1-4; D gene unclear. Between the trimmed V and J ends, which lost 3 bases and 4 bases, there was a span of 10 bases. Germline CDR1 reads SGHRS; CDR2 reads YFSETQ. This CDR3 spans 14 amino acids. CDR3 coding DNA: TGCGCCAGCAGCTCGGACGGGTTTAATGAAAAACTGTTTTTT. This codes for CASSSDGFNEKLFF. The full variable domain, rest sourced from reference TRBV5-1 and TRBJ1-4, is KAGVTQTPRYLIKTRGQQVTLSCSPISGHRSVSWYQQTPGQGLQFLFEYFSETQRNKGNFPGRFSGRQFSNSRSEMNVSTLELGDSALYLCASSSDGFNEKLFFGSGTQLSVL.

This clonotype was counted at least ten times. V is TRBV4-3 and J is TRBJ2-5; perhaps TRBD2 as D (7 bases). The CDR3 has 16 amino acids. Germline assignment: CDR1 LGHNA and CDR2 YSLEER. The germline V and J ends were trimmed by 0 bases and 4 bases, with 15 bases remaining between them. The CDR3 here is CASSQDLGGAGETQYF. The CDR3 DNA reads as TGCGCCAGCAGCCAAGATCTGGGGGGGGCAGGAGAGACCCAGTACTTC.

The table lists this clonotype with many counts. The chain carries TRBV12-3 or TRBV12-4 and TRBJ1-2, with D possibly TRBD1 on 6 matching bases. V gave up 6 bases and J gave up 8 bases, with 13 bases separating them. The CDR3 runs to 12 residues. The CDR3 coding sequence is TGTGCCAGCAGGGACAGTGCGGAAGGCTACACCTTC. Its translation is CASRDSAEGYTF.